Shown below are 27 T cell receptor beta chains from a single sample sequenced in a study of blood T cells in healthy people across ages. Primed by a sample-barcoded 5' primer and a J-beta primer mix, a second PCR proceeded for 7 to 11 cycles. MiXCR, applied by TCRdb to the 5' RACE reads, yields one record per CDR3 protein. The sample holds 800,000 or so distinct CDR3 sequences; approximately 67% are singletons and the top ten take about a quarter. The sample comprised blood. These receptor sequences come from a man younger than 40 in good health.

The J gene is TRBJ1-5, the V gene TRBV2; tentative D call: TRBD1 (5 bases). Germline CDR1 reads SNHLY; CDR2 reads FYNNEI. V shed 4 bases and J shed 3 bases, with 19 bases lying between them. CDR3 size: 17 residues. As DNA, the CDR3 is TGTGCCAGCAGTGGACCGGGACCCCGAGGAGACAATCAGCCCCAGCATTTT. This sequence encodes CASSGPGPRGDNQPQHF.

In its sample, this clonotype was seen a few times. This rearrangement joins TRBV27 to TRBJ2-4; 9 nucleotides match TRBD2. The J call may be wrong; the DNA end is better matched by TRBJ2-7. CDR3 length: 14 residues. Germline V gene lookup returns CDR1 MNHEY and CDR2 SMNVEV (reference sequence). As DNA, the CDR3 is TGTGCCAGCAGTCGGGCGGGGGGGCGCTACGAGCAGTACTTC. Amino acids: CASSRAGGRYEQYF.

The CDR3 DNA follows: TGTGCCAGCAGTGAAGCCGGGGGGATCTACTACGAGCAGTACTTC. Translated: CASSEAGGIYYEQYF. The gene calls are TRBV2 and TRBJ2-5, with TRBD2 matching 7 bases. The end of the DNA aligns better with TRBJ2-7, so the J call may be wrong. The CDR3 is 15 amino acids. CDR1 and CDR2 from the germline V gene are SNHLY and FYNNEI.

The chain employs TRBV7-8 and TRBJ2-3, with 9 bases fitting TRBD1. The V gene end was trimmed by 11 bases and the J gene end by 2 bases; junction bases not matched to a gene: 11. The CDR3 totals 15 residues. Germline V gene data show CDR1 as SGHVS and CDR2 as FQNEAQ. CDR3 protein: CAGNNRDRVTDTQYF. The CDR3 nucleotides read TGTGCCGGCAACAACCGGGACAGGGTCACAGATACGCAGTATTTT.

The V and J genes are TRBV12-3 or TRBV12-4 and TRBJ1-6, with TRBD1 matching over 8 bases. CDR3 size: 13 residues. V shed 5 bases and J 11 bases; nucleotides not matched to a gene: 5. This chain's CDR3 is CASSRQGRAPLHF. DNA of the CDR3: TGTGCCAGCAGTCGACAGGGGAGAGCACCCCTCCACTTT.

V is TRBV6-2 or TRBV6-3 and J is TRBJ2-1, with D tentatively TRBD2 (5 bases). V gave up 3 bases and J gave up 5 bases, with 14 bases separating them. Germline V lookup: CDR1 MNHEY, CDR2 SVGEGT. The CDR3 has 15 residues. CDR3: CASSYGESTNNEQFF. CDR3 in DNA: TGTGCCAGCAGTTATGGAGAGTCGACTAACAATGAGCAGTTCTTC.

This chain links TRBV29-1 with TRBJ2-1; D is uncertain. The CDR3 has 14 amino acids. V lost 1 base to trimming and J lost 5 bases, with 12 bases between them. Germline V gene sequence: CDR1 SQVTM, CDR2 ANQGSEA. The CDR3: CSVEVSPTHNEQFF. The CDR3 DNA reads TGCAGCGTTGAAGTCTCTCCCACCCACAATGAGCAGTTCTTC.

This clonotype was seen more than once but under ten times. The CDR3 sequence is CSVFRLNEQFF. CDR3 bases: TGCAGCGTCTTCAGACTCAATGAGCAGTTCTTC. The chain has TRBV29-1 and TRBJ2-1; no clear D. Germline CDR1 is SQVTM and CDR2 is ANQGSEA. With 6 bases removed from V and 6 bases from J, the gap between germline ends came to 9 bases. The length of the CDR3 is 11 residues.

There are a few counts of this clonotype. The rearrangement joins TRBV20-1 to TRBJ1-1; maybe TRBD1 (5 bases). The CDR3 sequence is 14 residues long. Looked up from germline, CDR1 is DFQATT and CDR2 is SNEGSKA (reference sequence). The V and J ends lost 4 bases and 0 bases respectively, with 12 bases between them. CDR3 coding DNA: TGCAGTGCTAACCGGGACGGTCTGAACACTGAAGCTTTCTTT. It encodes CSANRDGLNTEAFF.

With regard to this clonotype: One end of the junction does not line up with germline, which may come from a read error. The chain recombines TRBV11-2 with TRBJ2-1; TRBD2 matches 9 bases. CDR3 length equals 15 residues. Germline CDR1 and CDR2: SGHAT and FQNNGV. The CDR3: CASSPGTSLDNERFF. As DNA, the CDR3 is TGTGCCAGCAGCCCCGGGACTAGCCTAGACAATGAGCGGTTCTTC.

The rearrangement links TRBV20-1 to TRBJ1-4, with 8 bases identical to TRBD1. Germline-derived CDR1 and CDR2 are DFQATT and SNEGSKA (reference sequence). The CDR3 sequence is 15 residues long. The CDR3 here is CSGQGGGGTNEKLFF. In nucleotides, the CDR3 is TGCAGCGGACAGGGAGGAGGTGGAACTAATGAAAAACTGTTTTTT.

There are a few counts of this clonotype. The chain combines TRBV12-3 or TRBV12-4 with TRBJ2-5; a weak D match, TRBD2 (6 bases). The CDR3 is 14 residues long. V lost 6 bases and J lost 5, with 16 bases in between. CDR3 residues: CASSISGVWETQYF. The CDR3 DNA is TGTGCCAGCAGCATCTCGGGGGTCTGGGAGACCCAGTACTTC.

The chain combines TRBV5-1 with TRBJ1-2; TRBD1 matches at 11 bases. The CDR3 is 14 residues long. J lost 4 bases, V lost 4 bases, and 3 bases had no gene match. The germline V gene has CDR1 SGHRS and CDR2 YFSETQ. The CDR3 DNA reads TGCGCCAGCAGCGAGGGACAGGGGGTCTATGGCTACACCTTC. Its translation: CASSEGQGVYGYTF.

This chain joins TRBV30 and TRBJ1-2, with 7 bases fitting TRBD1. The CDR3 runs to 16 residues. V was clipped by 4 bases and J by 6 bases; unmatched bases: 17. CDR1 and CDR2 from the germline V gene are GTSNPN and SVGIG (reference sequence). In DNA form, the CDR3 reads TGTGCCTGGAAGAAGGTGGGCTATACGACAGGGAATGGCTACACCTTC. Protein product: CAWKKVGYTTGNGYTF.

V usage is TRBV20-1 and J usage is TRBJ2-1, with D tentatively TRBD1 (6 bases). The CDR3 spans 12 residues. Germline-derived CDR1 and CDR2 are DFQATT and SNEGSKA (reference sequence). Trimming pared 0 bases from V and 10 bases from J, leaving 10 bases between. CDR3 in DNA: TGCAGTGCTAGAGATAAGGGGGTCGAGCAGTTCTTC. This codes for CSARDKGVEQFF.

This chain connects TRBV11-1 to TRBJ2-1, with 8 bases fitting TRBD1. CDR1 is SGHAT, CDR2 FQDESV, per germline (reference sequence). The CDR3 length is 15 residues. J gave up 2 bases and V 4 bases, and 4 bases lay outside the gene matches. CDR3: CASSSRTGTYNEQFF. The CDR3, as DNA: TGTGCCAGCAGCTCCAGGACAGGGACCTACAATGAGCAGTTCTTC.

This clonotype showed up just a few times. This chain links TRBV10-3 with TRBJ2-7; D is possibly TRBD1 or TRBD2 (6 bases each). The CDR3 totals 13 residues. The V end was cut by 3 bases, the J end by 2 bases, with 8 bases between. Germline values: CDR1 ENHRY, CDR2 SYGVKD. The CDR3 is CAISDRGPYEQYF. CDR3 bases: TGTGCCATCAGTGACCGGGGGCCCTACGAGCAGTACTTC.

Of note for this clonotype: It may be a read error: a sequence one base away is much more abundant. This chain joins TRBV20-1 and TRBJ1-2, with D perhaps matching TRBD1 (6 bases). Germline V CDR1 and CDR2: DFQATT, SNEGSKA (reference sequence). V dropped 0 bases and J dropped 8 bases, with 16 bases sitting between them. This CDR3 has 14 residues. The CDR3 region has the DNA TGCAGTGCTAGAGACCCTCGGGGGGCGGGAGGCTACACCTTC. Residues: CSARDPRGAGGYTF.

This clonotype was found a few times. The chain uses TRBV5-1 and TRBJ2-5; D is unresolved. V lost 8 bases, J lost 4 bases, and 3 bases lay in between. The CDR3 runs 9 residues. Per germline, CDR1 SGHRS and CDR2 YFSETQ. This CDR3 reads CARPETQYF. CDR3 bases: TGCGCCAGGCCAGAGACCCAGTACTTC.

The chain carries TRBV4-2 and TRBJ2-1; 8 nucleotides line up with TRBD2. The end of the DNA is better explained by TRBJ2-7, so the J call may be wrong. Germline CDR1 and CDR2: LGHNA and YNFKEQ. There are 16 residues in the CDR3. The CDR3 bases are TGTGCCAGCAGTTTGGCGGGGGGAAACTCCTACAATGAGCAGTACTTC. It yields the protein CASSLAGGNSYNEQYF.

J is TRBJ2-5 and V is TRBV9; D is possibly TRBD1 (6 bases). This CDR3 spans 14 amino acids. The germline CDR1 and CDR2 sequences are SGDLS and YYNGEE. Trimming cost V 3 bases and J 4 bases, with 13 bases left between them. The CDR3 loop is CASSASGDRETQYF. The DNA of the CDR3 is TGTGCCAGCAGCGCGTCAGGGGACCGAGAGACCCAGTACTTC.

The chain is built from TRBV6-1 and TRBJ1-4; the D gene is possibly TRBD1 (5 bases). CDR3 size: 14 residues. Germline-derived CDR1 and CDR2 are MNHNS and SASEGT. Trimming took off 2 bases at V and 8 bases at J, with 12 bases between the two ends. Written as DNA, the CDR3 is TGTGCCAGCAGTGAAAAAGGGGTTGGAGAAAAACTGTTTTTT. The encoded protein is CASSEKGVGEKLFF.

This clonotype was seen only a few times. CDR3 loop: CATSDGSKNIQYF. The CDR3 bases are TGTGCCACCAGTGATGGCAGCAAAAACATTCAGTACTTC. The chain combines TRBV24-1 with TRBJ2-4; D ambiguous. The CDR3 has 13 amino acids. Germline loops: CDR1 KGHDR, CDR2 SFDVKD. V lost 3 bases and J lost 3, with 5 bases in between.

This clonotype was counted at least ten times. The chain links TRBV25-1 to TRBJ1-4, with D perhaps TRBD1 (6 bases). The CDR3 contains 15 residues. Germline V gene sequence: CDR1 MGHDK, CDR2 SYGVNS. Trimming shortened V by 0 bases and J by 5 bases, and 10 bases separated the two germline ends. CDR3 sequence reads: CASSEYRGVNEKLFF. In DNA, the CDR3 is TGTGCCAGCAGTGAATACAGGGGCGTCAATGAAAAACTGTTTTTT.

The chain joins TRBV12-3 or TRBV12-4 to TRBJ2-3, with 14 bases matching TRBD2. V shed 8 bases and J 6 bases; nucleotides not matched to a gene: 7. The CDR3 is 15 residues long. The DNA of the CDR3 is TGTGCCAGCGCGGGGACTAGCGGGGGAGGGGATACGCAGTATTTT. Translated, it gives CASAGTSGGGDTQYF.

This rearrangement joins TRBV10-3 to TRBJ2-4; D is undetermined. CDR3 size: 14 residues. V gave up 0 bases and J gave up 13 bases, with 16 bases separating them. CDR1 is ENHRY, CDR2 SYGVKD, per germline. The CDR3 reads CAISESTAVYVQYF. CDR3 sequence (DNA): TGTGCCATCAGTGAGTCGACGGCAGTTTATGTGCAGTACTTC.

The chain has TRBV28 and TRBJ2-4; D gene ambiguous. With 1 base removed from V and 6 bases from J, the gap between germline ends came to 4 bases. The CDR3 length is 12 residues. In germline, CDR1 is MDHEN, CDR2 SYDVKM. CDR3 DNA: TGTGCCAGCAGTTTATACGGAAACATTCAGTACTTC. Protein: CASSLYGNIQYF.